A selection of T cell receptor beta chains follows, all from one sample in a study of cytomegalovirus exposure and HLA in healthy donors. Profiling relied on immunoSEQ multiplex PCR, and the TCRdb table lists in-frame clones only, not all of them. The profile covers about 150,000 clones, with approximately 68% appearing a single time and approximately 2.1% taken by the ten largest. The sequenced sample consisted of PBMCs. These receptors were collected from a man between 35 and 55 years old in good health and CMV-seronegative. Each CDR3 is given with its conserved first and last residue. D genes are given only for firm matches. Clone size is shown for a subset of rows, as once, few, many or a class of expanded clone.

J gene	clone size	D gene	V gene	CDR3 protein	CDR3 DNA
TRBJ2-5	NA	TRBD2	TRBV5-4	CASSFGGLTQETQYF	TGTGCCAGCAGCTTCGGGGGGTTGACCCAAGAGACCCAGTACTTC
TRBJ1-4	NA	TRBD1	TRBV7-9	CASSFEGQGSTNEKLFF	TGTGCCAGCAGCTTTGAGGGACAGGGATCAACTAATGAAAAACTGTTTTTT
TRBJ1-2	NA	TRBD1	TRBV4-3	CASSHPPGQANGGYTF	TGCGCCAGCAGCCATCCTCCGGGACAGGCTAACGGCGGCTACACCTTC
TRBJ2-1	NA	TRBD2	TRBV7-9	CASSFIRWGSGGSYNEQFF	TGTGCCAGCAGCTTCATTCGGTGGGGTAGCGGGGGCTCCTACAATGAGCAGTTCTTC
TRBJ1-1	NA	NA	TRBV2	CASNLDVRADEAFF	TGTGCCAGCAACCTTGATGTCAGGGCGGATGAAGCTTTCTTT
TRBJ2-3	few	NA	TRBV2	CASSELRGTDTQYF	TGTGCCAGCAGTGAATTGCGGGGCACAGATACGCAGTATTTT
TRBJ1-5	few	TRBD1	TRBV6-1	CASSDIDRGNQPQHF	TGTGCCAGCAGTGATATCGACAGGGGAAATCAGCCCCAGCATTTT
TRBJ2-1	NA	NA	TRBV18	CASSPAGNNNEQFF	TGTGCCAGCTCACCGGCAGGGAATAACAATGAGCAGTTCTTC
TRBJ1-1	NA	TRBD1	TRBV6-1	CASSRTGDTEAFF	TGTGCCAGCAGTAGGACAGGGGACACTGAAGCTTTCTTT
TRBJ2-7	NA	NA	TRBV29-1	CSVVPQESYEQYF	TGCAGCGTTGTGCCCCAGGAATCCTACGAGCAGTACTTC
TRBJ2-7	NA	TRBD1	TRBV19	CASSYQGVTYEQYF	TGTGCCAGTAGTTACCAGGGGGTGACCTACGAGCAGTACTTC
TRBJ2-6	NA	NA	TRBV6-1	CASREGRGRTGANVLTF	TGTGCCAGCAGAGAAGGCAGGGGGAGGACGGGGGCCAACGTCCTGACTTTC
TRBJ1-2	NA	NA	TRBV9	CASSGAGLPNYGYTF	TGTGCCAGCAGCGGGGCGGGTCTCCCTAACTATGGCTACACCTTC
TRBJ2-5	NA	NA	TRBV28	CASSLFGETQYF	TGTGCCAGCAGTTTGTTCGGAGAGACCCAGTACTTC
TRBJ2-3	NA	TRBD2	TRBV6-1	CASSERRGSTDTQYF	TGTGCCAGCAGTGAACGGCGGGGGAGCACAGATACGCAGTATTTT
TRBJ1-2	NA	NA	TRBV7-8	CASSLGSRGISNYGYTF	TGTGCCAGCAGCTTAGGATCAAGGGGAATTTCGAACTATGGCTACACCTTC
TRBJ2-1	NA	TRBD2	TRBV6-6	CASSSSGTSSPNEQFF	TGTGCCAGCAGTTCCTCCGGGACTAGCAGTCCCAATGAGCAGTTCTTC
TRBJ2-2	NA	NA	TRBV7-8	CASSFTPSVHTGELFF	TGTGCCAGCAGCTTCACCCCCTCAGTCCACACCGGGGAGCTGTTTTTT
TRBJ2-7	NA	NA	TRBV7-2	CASSWTTSYEQYF	TGTGCCAGCAGCTGGACTACCTCCTACGAGCAGTACTTC
TRBJ2-5	NA	NA	TRBV28	CASRQRDGGGETQYF	TGTGCCAGCAGGCAAAGGGACGGTGGAGGGGAGACCCAGTACTTC
TRBJ2-3	few	NA	TRBV10-1	CASSRYGGPDTQYF	TGCGCCAGCAGCCGATATGGGGGCCCAGATACGCAGTATTTT
TRBJ1-1	NA	NA	TRBV11-2	CASSLGIILGRANTEAFF	TGTGCCAGCAGCTTAGGGATCATTTTAGGCAGGGCGAACACTGAAGCTTTCTTT
TRBJ1-4	NA	TRBD1	TRBV19	CASSSWDRTMLNEKLFF	TGTGCCAGTAGTTCCTGGGACAGGACTATGTTAAATGAAAAACTGTTTTTT
TRBJ2-2	few	NA	TRBV9	CASSAQLGNTGELFF	TGTGCCAGCAGCGCCCAACTAGGGAACACCGGGGAGCTGTTTTTT
TRBJ1-1	NA	TRBD1	TRBV4-1	CASSLRTGAENTEAFF	TGCGCCAGCAGCCTACGGACAGGGGCCGAGAACACTGAAGCTTTCTTT
TRBJ1-2	NA	NA	TRBV29-1	CSVEGGGRYGYTF	TGCAGCGTTGAAGGGGGGGGGCGCTATGGCTACACCTTC
TRBJ1-6	NA	NA	TRBV30	CALRADWGHSPLHF	TGTGCCTTAAGGGCCGACTGGGGGCATTCACCCCTCCACTTT